This T cell receptor beta chain was sequenced for a study of T cell responses to AZD1222 COVID-19 vaccine. Overall study findings and caveats: There were repertoire samples only from the period after the peak T cell response. An increase in Spike-specific TCR breadth and depth was observed after two AZD1222 doses.

The table came from immunoSEQ multiplex PCR; TCRdb's copy has only in-frame clones and leaves some out. The sample consists of roughly 140,000 clones, roughly 89% of them appearing once. For this clone: Its antigen is still unknown.

The clonotype originates from an adult in good health. The input for sequencing was peripheral blood, taken on day 0 of AZD1222 vaccination.

The CDR3 coding sequence is TGTGCCAGCAGCGGGGAGGGAAACTATGGCTACACCTTC. This encodes CASSGEGNYGYTF. The genes are TRBV3-1 (or the pseudogene TRBV3-2) and TRBJ1-2; D unresolved. Per the germline V gene, CDR1 is LGHDT and CDR2 is YNNKEL (reference sequence). There are 13 residues in the CDR3. V shed 5 bases and J shed 2 bases, with 9 bases lying between them.